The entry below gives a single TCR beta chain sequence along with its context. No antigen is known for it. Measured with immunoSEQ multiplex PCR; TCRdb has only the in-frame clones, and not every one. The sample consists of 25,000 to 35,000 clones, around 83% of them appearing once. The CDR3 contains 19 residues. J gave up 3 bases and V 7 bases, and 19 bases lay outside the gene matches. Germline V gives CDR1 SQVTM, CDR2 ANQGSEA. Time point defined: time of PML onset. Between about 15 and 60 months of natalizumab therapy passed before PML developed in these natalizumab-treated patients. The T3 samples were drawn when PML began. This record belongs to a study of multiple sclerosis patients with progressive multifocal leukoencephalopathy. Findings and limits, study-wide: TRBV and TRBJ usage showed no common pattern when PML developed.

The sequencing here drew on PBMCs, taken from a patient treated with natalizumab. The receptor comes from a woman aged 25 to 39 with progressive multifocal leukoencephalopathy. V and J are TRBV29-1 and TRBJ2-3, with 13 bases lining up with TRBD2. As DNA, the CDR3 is TGCAGCGGCGCAGACCCACTAGCGGGAGGGCCGAGGGGGACAGATACGCAGTATTTT. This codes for CSGADPLAGGPRGTDTQYF.